Listed below are T cell receptor beta chains from one sample, sequenced in a study of cytomegalovirus exposure and HLA in healthy donors. Only in-frame clones appear in the TCRdb table, and some are missing; sequencing was by immunoSEQ multiplex PCR. The top ten hold about 1.5% of the sample, which has 150,000 to 200,000 clones, around 80% seen once. Input material: PBMCs. All receptors derive from a man aged 35 to 55 in good health and CMV-seronegative. Each CDR3 is given with its conserved first and last residue. Fields, in order: CDR3 protein, J gene, V gene, CDR3 length.

CASSFSGAETQYF | TRBJ2-5 | TRBV11-3 | 13
CASSTQGIEAFF | TRBJ1-1 | TRBV5-1 | 12
CASSVAPGQRASGNTIYF | TRBJ1-3 | TRBV9 | 18
CASSIPRENTEAFF | TRBJ1-1 | TRBV19 | 14
CASSLADRGPYEQYF | TRBJ2-7 | TRBV5-1 | 15
CASSSTGGMNTEAFF | TRBJ1-1 | TRBV13 | 15
CASSPGRPGGYTF | TRBJ1-2 | TRBV16 | 13
CASSQVPGTSGRKTQYF | TRBJ2-5 | TRBV14 | 17
CASSIPQGGRSEQYF | TRBJ2-7 | TRBV19 | 15
CASSVGGSTDTQYF | TRBJ2-3 | TRBV9 | 14
CASRPGSAGNTEAFF | TRBJ1-1 | TRBV28 | 15
CAWAPTSGYSYNEQFF | TRBJ2-1 | TRBV30 | 16
CASRRGGSSTDTQYF | TRBJ2-3 | TRBV6-5 | 15
CASSQAEVAASSYNSPLHF | TRBJ1-6 | TRBV4-3 | 19
CASSYPQGGYGYTF | TRBJ1-2 | TRBV6-7 | 14
CASSGSGVISYEQYF | TRBJ2-7 | TRBV2 | 15
CASSQVAGDSYNSPLHF | TRBJ1-6 | TRBV4-2 | 17
CATSRPGSGTSGPDTQYF | TRBJ2-3 | TRBV15 | 18
CASSLSGDGYTF | TRBJ1-2 | TRBV28 | 12
CASSQNPNRGLAFF | TRBJ1-1 | TRBV4-3 | 14
CASSQGYRGTGLGNTIYF | TRBJ1-3 | TRBV7-2 | 18
CASSGETRPPYEQYF | TRBJ2-7 | TRBV27 | 15
CASRPGGGADTQYF | TRBJ2-3 | TRBV25-1 | 14
CASSPKDRGNNQPQHF | TRBJ1-5 | TRBV19 | 16
CASSLDGGNSNQPQHF | TRBJ1-5 | TRBV5-1 | 16
CACRRGPLSYEQYF | TRBJ2-7 | TRBV30 | 14
CASSFFFSGTRAGETQYF | TRBJ2-5 | TRBV7-2 | 18
CASSLGRPGSTDTQYF | TRBJ2-3 | TRBV7-8 | 16
CASSLKGITEAFF | TRBJ1-1 | TRBV7-9 | 13
CASPRGVRNSPLHF | TRBJ1-6 | TRBV6-5 | 14
CASYPGQSNYGYTF | TRBJ1-2 | TRBV19 | 14
CASSFQIAGGLEQYF | TRBJ2-7 | TRBV5-5 | 15
CASSFHVPRREGLVDF | TRBJ2-7 | TRBV27 | 16
CASSQQGARSGELFF | TRBJ2-2 | TRBV14 | 15
CASSLSGGGNTIYF | TRBJ1-3 | TRBV5-1 | 14
CASNRGPYGYTF | TRBJ1-2 | TRBV28 | 12
CASRRTGSYEQYF | TRBJ2-7 | TRBV14 | 13
CASSPGTGGLGQPQHF | TRBJ1-5 | TRBV28 | 16
CASSDRPGPRFEQYF | TRBJ2-7 | TRBV5-1 | 15
CASSGYQGSYEQYF | NA | TRBV6-5 | 14
CASRVTTETEAFF | TRBJ1-1 | TRBV5-1 | 13
CASSHQGGVFSGANVLTF | TRBJ2-6 | TRBV4-1 | 18
CASSWTAPTGELFF | TRBJ2-2 | TRBV28 | 14
CASTRGSVGTDTQYF | TRBJ2-3 | TRBV6-5 | 15
CASSYQEETQYF | TRBJ2-5 | TRBV6-6 | 12
CASFNTGGTNYGYTF | TRBJ1-2 | TRBV6-6 | 15
CASSEWTGGWVF | TRBJ2-1 | TRBV6-1 | 12
CASSLEQGPIF | TRBJ1-1 | TRBV11-3 | 11
CASSLVAGNYGYTF | TRBJ1-2 | TRBV13 | 14
CASSLLGFETQYF | TRBJ2-5 | TRBV27 | 13
CASSLAAGTEAFF | TRBJ1-1 | TRBV5-1 | 13
CASSVRGGSGTTDTQYF | TRBJ2-3 | TRBV9 | 17
CASSTGQIMNTEAFF | TRBJ1-1 | TRBV27 | 15
CASSQDWRSGGNEQFF | TRBJ2-1 | TRBV4-3 | 16
CASSSGQGGQETQYF | TRBJ2-5 | TRBV7-7 | 15
CSVEEVNRGTEAFF | TRBJ1-1 | TRBV29-1 | 14
CASSFQAGGTGELFF | TRBJ2-2 | TRBV11-2 | 15
CASSQDWVGGSYEQYF | TRBJ2-7 | TRBV4-2 | 16
CASSSMSGADTEAFF | TRBJ1-1 | TRBV11-2 | 15
CASSFGTGGQETQYF | TRBJ2-5 | TRBV11-3 | 15